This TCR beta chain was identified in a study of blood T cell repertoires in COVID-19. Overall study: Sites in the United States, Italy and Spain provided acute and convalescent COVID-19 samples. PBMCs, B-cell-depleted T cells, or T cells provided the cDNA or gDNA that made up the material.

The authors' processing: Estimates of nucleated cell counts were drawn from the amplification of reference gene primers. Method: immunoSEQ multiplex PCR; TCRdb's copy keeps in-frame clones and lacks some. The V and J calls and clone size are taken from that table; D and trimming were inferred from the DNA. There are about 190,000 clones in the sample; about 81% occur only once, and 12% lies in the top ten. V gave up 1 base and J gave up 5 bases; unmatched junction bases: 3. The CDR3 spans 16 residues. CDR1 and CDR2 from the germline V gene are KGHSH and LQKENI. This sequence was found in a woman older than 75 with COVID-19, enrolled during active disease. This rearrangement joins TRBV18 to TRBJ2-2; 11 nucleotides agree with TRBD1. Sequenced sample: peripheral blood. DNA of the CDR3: TGTGCCAGCTCACCACGGACAGGGGGCTCTACCGGGGAGCTGTTTTTT. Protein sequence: CASSPRTGGSTGELFF.